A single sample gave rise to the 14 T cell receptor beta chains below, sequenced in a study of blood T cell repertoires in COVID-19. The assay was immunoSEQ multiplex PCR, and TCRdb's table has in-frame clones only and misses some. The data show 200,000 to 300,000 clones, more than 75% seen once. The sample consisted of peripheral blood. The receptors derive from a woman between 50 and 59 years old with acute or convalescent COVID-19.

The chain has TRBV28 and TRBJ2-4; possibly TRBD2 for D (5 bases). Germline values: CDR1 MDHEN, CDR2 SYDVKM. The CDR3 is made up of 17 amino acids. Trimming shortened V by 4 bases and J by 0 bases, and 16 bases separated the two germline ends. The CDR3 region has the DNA TGTGCCAGCAGTTCGGCCGAGAGGGCTTCAGCCAAAAACATTCAGTACTTC. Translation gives CASSSAERASAKNIQYF.

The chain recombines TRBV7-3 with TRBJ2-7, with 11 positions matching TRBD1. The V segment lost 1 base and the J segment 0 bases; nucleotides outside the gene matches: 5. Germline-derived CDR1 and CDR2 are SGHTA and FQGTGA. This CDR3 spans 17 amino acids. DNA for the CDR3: TGTGCCAGCAGCTTAAAGGGCGGGACAGGGGGCTCCTACGAGCAGTACTTC. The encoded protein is CASSLKGGTGGSYEQYF.

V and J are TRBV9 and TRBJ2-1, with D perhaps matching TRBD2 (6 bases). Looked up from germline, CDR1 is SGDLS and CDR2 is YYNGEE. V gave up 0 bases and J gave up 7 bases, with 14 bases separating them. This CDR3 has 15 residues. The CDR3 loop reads CASSVEGFGGNEQFF. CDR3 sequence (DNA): TGTGCCAGCAGCGTAGAGGGTTTTGGAGGGAATGAGCAGTTCTTC.

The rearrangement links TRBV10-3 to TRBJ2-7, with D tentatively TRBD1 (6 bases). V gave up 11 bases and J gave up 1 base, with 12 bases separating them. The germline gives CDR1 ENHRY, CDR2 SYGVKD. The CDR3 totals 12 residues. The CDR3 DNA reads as TGTGCCGTAAGACAGGCTTCCTACGAGCAGTACTTC. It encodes CAVRQASYEQYF.

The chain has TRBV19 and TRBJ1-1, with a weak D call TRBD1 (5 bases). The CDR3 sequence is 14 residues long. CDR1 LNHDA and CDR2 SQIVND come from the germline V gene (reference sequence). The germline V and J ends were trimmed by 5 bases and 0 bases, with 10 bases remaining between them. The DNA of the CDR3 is TGTGCCAGTAGTCCCCAGGGTCTGAACACTGAAGCTTTCTTT. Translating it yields CASSPQGLNTEAFF.

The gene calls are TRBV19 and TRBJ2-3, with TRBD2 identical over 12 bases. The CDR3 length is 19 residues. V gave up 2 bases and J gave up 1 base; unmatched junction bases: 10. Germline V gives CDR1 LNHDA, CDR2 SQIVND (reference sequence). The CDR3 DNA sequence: TGTGCCAGTAGTATACCCCTAGCGGGAGGGCTGGAGGGCACAGATACGCAGTATTTT. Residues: CASSIPLAGGLEGTDTQYF.

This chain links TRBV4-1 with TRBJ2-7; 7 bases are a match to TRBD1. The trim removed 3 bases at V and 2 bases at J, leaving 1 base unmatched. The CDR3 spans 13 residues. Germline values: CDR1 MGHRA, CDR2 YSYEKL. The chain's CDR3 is CASSHRGTYEQYF. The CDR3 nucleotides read TGCGCCAGCAGCCACAGGGGGACCTACGAGCAGTACTTC.

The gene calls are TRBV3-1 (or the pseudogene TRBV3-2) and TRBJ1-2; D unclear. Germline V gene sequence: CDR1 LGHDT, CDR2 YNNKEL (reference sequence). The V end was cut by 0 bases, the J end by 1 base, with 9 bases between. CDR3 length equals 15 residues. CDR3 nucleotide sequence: TGTGCCAGCAGCCAAGATTGGGCAGTTAACTATGGCTACACCTTC. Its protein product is CASSQDWAVNYGYTF.

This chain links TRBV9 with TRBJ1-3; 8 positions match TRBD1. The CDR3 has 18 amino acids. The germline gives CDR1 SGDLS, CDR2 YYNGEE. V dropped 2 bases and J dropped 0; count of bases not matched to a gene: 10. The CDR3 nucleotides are TGTGCCAGCAGCGTGGGGACAGGTCAGGCAGTCTCTGGAAACACCATATATTTT. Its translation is CASSVGTGQAVSGNTIYF.

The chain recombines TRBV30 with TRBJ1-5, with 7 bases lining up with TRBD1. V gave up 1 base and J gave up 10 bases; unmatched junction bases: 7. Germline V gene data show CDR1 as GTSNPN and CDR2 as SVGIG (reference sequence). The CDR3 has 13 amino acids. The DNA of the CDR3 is TGTGCCTGGAGTGGACAGGGTGATAGTCCCCAGCATTTT. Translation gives CAWSGQGDSPQHF.

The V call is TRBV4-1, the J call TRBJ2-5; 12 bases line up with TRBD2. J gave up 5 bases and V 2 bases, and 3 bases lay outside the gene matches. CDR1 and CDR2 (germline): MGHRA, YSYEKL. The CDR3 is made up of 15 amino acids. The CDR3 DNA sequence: TGCGCCAGCAGCCAACTCGGGACTAGCGGGGAGACCCAGTACTTC. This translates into CASSQLGTSGETQYF.

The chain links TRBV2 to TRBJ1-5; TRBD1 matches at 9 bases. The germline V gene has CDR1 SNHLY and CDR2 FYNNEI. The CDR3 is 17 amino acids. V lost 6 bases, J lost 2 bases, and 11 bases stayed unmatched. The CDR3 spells CASSWTGVLGGNQPQHF. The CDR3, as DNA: TGTGCCAGCAGCTGGACAGGGGTCTTAGGTGGCAATCAGCCCCAGCATTTT. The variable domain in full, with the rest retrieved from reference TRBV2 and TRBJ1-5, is EPEVTQTPSHQVTQMGQEVILRCVPISNHLYFYWYRQILGQKVEFLVSFYNNEISEKSEIFDDQFSVERPDGSNFTLKIRSTKLEDSAMYFCASSWTGVLGGNQPQHFGDGTRLSIL.

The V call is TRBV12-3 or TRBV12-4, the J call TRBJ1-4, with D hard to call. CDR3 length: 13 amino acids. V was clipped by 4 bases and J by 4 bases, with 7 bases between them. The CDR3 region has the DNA TGTGCCAGCAGTTCGGTCTATAATGAAAAACTGTTTTTT. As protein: CASSSVYNEKLFF.

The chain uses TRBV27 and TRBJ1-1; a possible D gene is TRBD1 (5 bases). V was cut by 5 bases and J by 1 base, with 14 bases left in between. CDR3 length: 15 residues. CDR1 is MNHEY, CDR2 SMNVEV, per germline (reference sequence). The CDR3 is CASSVPGLPNTEAFF. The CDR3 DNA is TGTGCCAGCAGTGTCCCGGGACTACCGAACACTGAAGCTTTCTTT.